This TCR beta chain stems from a study of T cells after yellow fever vaccination. Study context: Fractions low in cell number were prepared with SMART-Seq v4 Ultra Low Input. Whole-study findings and limits: Researchers noted that a small share of clonotypes showed up in both CD4 and CD8 compartments. Most primary-vaccination clones reappeared after the booster (approximately 97% CD4, roughly 88% CD8).

One entry per CDR3 protein, called by TCRdb with MiXCR from the 5' RACE reads. Of 150,000 to 200,000 distinct CDR3 sequences in the sample, roughly a tenth were seen once. The ends were cut back, 1 base at V and 3 bases at J, with 11 bases in the middle. The CDR3 runs 15 residues. In germline, CDR1 is SEHNR, CDR2 FQNEAQ (reference sequence). This clonotype showed up just a few times. What it recognizes is unknown. Sequencing was performed on CD8+ T cells sorted from PBMCs, taken 45 days after the yellow fever booster vaccination. The chain employs TRBV7-9 and TRBJ2-3; D could derive from TRBD1 or TRBD2 (5 bases each). This sequence was found in a young man who received the YFV17D yellow fever vaccine. CDR3 amino acids: CASSLVVGETDTQYF. In nucleotides, the CDR3 is TGTGCCAGCAGCTTAGTCGTGGGGGAGACAGATACGCAGTATTTT.